Here is one T cell receptor (beta chain) with its context. The V end was cut by 3 bases, the J end by 12 bases, with 20 bases between. This CDR3 contains 14 residues. Germline CDR1 and CDR2: PRHDT and FYEKMQ (reference sequence). Up to 2 weeks before entering the study, exposed participants had met a COVID-19 case. This record belongs to a study of blood T cell repertoires in COVID-19. Overall study: PBMCs, B-cell-depleted T cells, or T cells provided the cDNA or gDNA that made up the material.

The method was immunoSEQ multiplex PCR; TCRdb's version includes in-frame clones alone and lacks a portion of them. Altogether under 450,000 clones are present, about 89% being singletons, with the ten largest covering over 0.7%. This chain connects TRBV13 to TRBJ1-1; the D gene is possibly TRBD1 (5 bases). What was sequenced was PBMCs or T cells enriched from blood (not recorded which). The sequence was obtained from a woman between 40 and 55 years old who had been exposed to COVID-19. In DNA, the CDR3 is TGTGCCAGCAGCTTCAAGGGCCCCGGGGGACGGCCTTTCTTT. Protein product: CASSFKGPGGRPFF.